This T cell receptor beta chain was recorded in a study of T-cell reconstitution after alpha-beta-depleted transplantation in children. There are many counts of this clonotype. This CDR3 contains 15 residues. V was pared by 6 bases and J by 4 bases, with 6 bases of the junction left unmatched. Germline V CDR1 and CDR2: MDHEN, SYDVKM. Unique molecular identifiers were used in preparing the TCRbeta library. TCRdb used MiXCR to reprocess the PCR reads, holding one entry per CDR3 protein. The table records about 610,000 distinct CDR3 sequences, about 11% of them present only once. The chain links TRBV28 to TRBJ1-6, with 7 nucleotides matching TRBD1. The sequence was obtained from a human donor who donated a stem cell graft to a child with acute myeloid leukemia. The specimen comprised PBMCs from the stem cell graft donor, sampled from the stem cell graft. CDR3 residues: CASRSQTGYNSPLHF. CDR3 in DNA: TGTGCCAGCAGATCGCAGACAGGGTATAATTCACCCCTCCACTTT.